Sequencing of this TCR beta chain was carried out in a study of neurological immune-mediated disorders. Study context: Of about 34 multiple sclerosis patients, approximately 31 were relapsing-remitting and 3 secondary progressive.

This clonotype is classed as medium-sized. The antigen remains undetermined. The V gene lost 5 bases and the J gene lost 0 bases, with 15 bases spanning the gap. In germline, CDR1 is MNHEY, CDR2 SMNVEV (reference sequence). The CDR3 has 16 amino acids. Points from the study as a whole: When the repertoires were grouped phylogenetically, those of 18 of the 34 multiple sclerosis patients came together in a single cluster of related CDR3 sequences, which points to a possible repertoire-level signature.

By 5'RACE with 10-nucleotide random UMIs, the cDNA was made. One entry per CDR3 protein results from TCRdb running MiXCR on the 5' RACE reads. Among some 22,000 distinct CDR3 sequences listed, about 18% were seen once. The sequence derives from a woman aged 18 to 35 with multiple sclerosis. The chain combines TRBV27 with TRBJ2-3; weak D call: TRBD2 (6 bases). Sample: CD8+ T cells from blood. CDR3 bases: TGTGCCAGCAGTAACCTAGCGTATAATAGCACAGATACGCAGTATTTT. Protein product: CASSNLAYNSTDTQYF.